The source of this T cell receptor beta chain is a study of response to subunit inactivated influenza vaccine. Study-level findings and limits: Seasonal influenza vaccination, on each occasion, was suggested by the authors to recruit few new T cells.

As for this clonotype: Its antigen is not identified.

The CDR3 has 14 amino acids. Between the trimmed V and J ends, which lost 0 bases and 4 bases, there was a span of 9 bases. CDR1 LGHNA and CDR2 YNFKEQ come from the germline V gene. MiXCR was run by TCRdb on the RT-PCR reads, yielding one entry per CDR3 protein. Here the sample spans approximately 500,000 distinct CDR3 sequences, less than 15% being singletons. This receptor was obtained from a man aged 45-65 years who received an inactivated influenza vaccine. The sequenced sample was PBMCs from blood, obtained 11 to 12 days after vaccination. The chain couples TRBV4-2 to TRBJ2-5, with D perhaps TRBD1 (5 bases). CDR3 DNA sequence: TGTGCCAGCAGCCAAGACTACAGGCCAGAGACCCAGTACTTC. Protein sequence: CASSQDYRPETQYF.